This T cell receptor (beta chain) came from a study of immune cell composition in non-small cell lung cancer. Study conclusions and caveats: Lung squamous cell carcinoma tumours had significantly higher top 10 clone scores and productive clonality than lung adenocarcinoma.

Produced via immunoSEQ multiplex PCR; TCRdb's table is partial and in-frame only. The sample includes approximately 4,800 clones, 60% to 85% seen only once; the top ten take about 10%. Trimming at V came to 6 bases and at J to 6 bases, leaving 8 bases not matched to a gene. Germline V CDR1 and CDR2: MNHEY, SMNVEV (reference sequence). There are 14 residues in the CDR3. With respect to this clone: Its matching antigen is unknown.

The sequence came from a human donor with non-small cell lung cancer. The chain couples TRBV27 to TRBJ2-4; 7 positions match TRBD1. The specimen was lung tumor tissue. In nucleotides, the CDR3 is TGTGCCAGCAGGTCTACGGGACAGAGAAACATTCAGTACTTC. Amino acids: CASRSTGQRNIQYF.